This T cell receptor (beta chain) was sequenced in a study of OX40 agonist ivuxolimab in advanced cancers. The study's findings and limits: The antigen specificity of the peripheral T cells (those that were expanded) was not determined. Averaged across samples, CD8+ T cells carried more expanded clones than CD4+ did. Some nonresponders additionally presented with little normalized T-cell clonal expansion.

J lost 5 bases, V lost 0 bases, and 9 bases had no gene match. The CDR3 contains 18 residues. CDR1 is SGHAT and CDR2 is FQNNGV in the germline V gene. Notes on this clone: Antigen unknown.

TCRdb's copy holds only in-frame clones and misses some; the assay was immunoSEQ multiplex PCR. The table has tens of thousands of clones, about 83% seen once; the top ten hold approximately 0.7%. This receptor was taken from an adult with an advanced solid tumor such as melanoma, head and neck, liver or kidney cancer. The source was CD4+ or CD8+ T cells sorted from blood, collected in a trial of the OX40 agonist ivuxolimab. The J gene is TRBJ2-7, the V gene TRBV11-2, with TRBD2 matching over 14 bases. CDR3 nucleotides: TGTGCCAGCAGCTTAGACTGGGGAACGGGACTAGCGGGGGACGAGCAGTACTTC. It is translated as CASSLDWGTGLAGDEQYF.